This T cell receptor (beta chain) was recorded in a study of CD8+ T cells in alopecia areata. At the level of the study: Dosing with tofacitinib proceeded for 6 to 18 months, followed by 6 months off drug.

The CDR3 has 17 amino acids. V was pared by 5 bases and J by 0 bases, with 14 bases between. Looked up from germline, CDR1 is SGHTA and CDR2 is FQGNSA. The treatment was: oral pan-JAK inhibitor, 5-10 mg twice daily. Sorting of PBMCs yielded the CD4+ and CD8+ T cells. As the sequencing template, cDNA was produced by extracting RNA and reverse transcribing it. The protocol was immunoSEQ multiplex PCR, while the TCRdb copy is restricted to in-frame clones and leaves out a portion. The sample holds 150,000 to 200,000 clones, roughly two thirds seen once. This clone was detected a few times. The sequencing here drew on CD4+ T cells sorted from blood, taken at week 4, from a patient treated with tofacitinib. This clonotype was sampled from a human donor with alopecia areata. The J gene is TRBJ2-6, the V gene TRBV7-2; D might be TRBD1 (6 bases). CDR3 sequence reads: CASSPPGHRSGANVLTF. The CDR3 nucleotides are TGTGCCAGCAGCCCTCCGGGACATCGCTCTGGGGCCAACGTCCTGACTTTC. Using reference TRBV7-2 and TRBJ2-6 for the parts outside the CDR3, the full variable domain is GAGVSQSPSNKVTEKGKDVELRCDPISGHTALYWYRQSLGQGLEFLIYFQGNSAPDKSGLPSDRFSAERTGGSVSTLTIQRTQQEDSAVYLCASSPPGHRSGANVLTFGAGSRLTVL.